This T cell receptor (beta chain) was found in a study of blood T cells in healthy people across ages (dated by TCRdb to between 2014 and 2016). A note on the overall study: In model experiments, template switching captured about one uniquely barcoded TCR beta cDNA molecule for every two T cells. The donors were split into four age groups: young (average around 16 years), middle-aged (nearly 40), aged (more than 55) and long-lived (roughly 80). Using deep sequencing normalized with unique cDNA molecular identifiers, the study measured how TCR beta repertoire diversity changes with age. For two donors (one aged 18 to 30 and one aged 80 or older), the study analyzed two additional independent replicas of 1 million unique cDNA reads from the same blood draw. The investigation overall reported the following: As age increased, observed TCR beta diversity per million T cells dropped in a roughly linear way, and a significant reduction was already evident by age 40. There was a strong correlation between observed TCR beta diversity and the percentage of naive T cells measured by flow cytometry. Because donor CMV infection status was unknown, age-related changes in expanded clonotypes were potentially confounded. Estimates of total diversity from one million sequenced T cells were regarded as lower bounds and underestimates. Compared with the aged group, the long-lived group had more naive CD4+ T cells, fewer expanded clones and increased TCR diversity, a pattern suggesting age selection. Conclusive comparison of naive and antigen-experienced compartments was prevented by the profiling of bulk unsorted PBMCs.

The germline V gene (reference sequence) specifies DFQATT as CDR1 and SNEGSKA as CDR2. The CDR3 runs 12 residues from the cysteine to the phenylalanine. The sequence is cut down to CDR3 DNA, 36 bases in frame from base 1. The V and J ends are trimmed by 6 bases and 7 bases, leaving 13 bases between them. This clonotype was picked up many times. Its antigen is still unknown. No clone much larger than this one lies a single base away; base qualities are absent. Donors were 39 systemically healthy Caucasian individuals from Russia aged roughly 6 to 95 years. Around 9.9 milliliters of peripheral blood were collected from each donor into EDTA-treated Vacutainer tubes. PBMCs were isolated by Ficoll-Paque density-gradient centrifugation, with at least 7 million obtained per sample. Trizol reagent was used to extract total RNA from PBMCs, with at least 6 micrograms per sample. The percentages of naive CD45RAhigh/CD27high T cells were determined by flow cytometry on a PBMC aliquot from every donor.

To prepare the library, 5' RACE was applied. Data came from an Illumina HiSeq 2500. A second PCR of about 7 to 12 cycles was run with a J-beta primer mix and a sample-barcoded 5' primer. A template-switch 5' adaptor carrying 12 random nucleotides introduced a unique molecular identifier onto each TCR beta cDNA molecule. Each sample yielded at least 3 million CDR3-containing paired-end reads. First-strand cDNA synthesis was performed from all RNA using the Mint cDNA synthesis kit, with priming by a TRBC-specific oligonucleotide. After uracil-DNA glycosylase treatment, a first 18-cycle PCR used universal primers M1SS and BC2_uni_R on all cDNA. For the original study's pipeline: Normalization of each sample was performed by random selection of 1 million high-quality reads, each carrying a distinct molecular identifier. Instead of being binned into consensus sequences, reads with shared molecular identifiers were discarded. MiTCR, set to a Q25 quality threshold and the strictest error-elimination algorithm, was used for CDR3 identification, clonotype clustering and error correction. A nonparametric unseen species model with Euler transformation was used to estimate lower-bound total TCR beta diversity. The public reads were quality trimmed at Q25 with fastp and then assembled into clones with MiXCR by TCRdb, keeping productive beta chains. CDR3 protein duplicates are merged, each entry listing the most common genes and DNA. The V and J calls shown here were made by TCRdb, not taken from the authors' results. Counted in this sample were hundreds of thousands of distinct CDR3 sequences; under 30% of them appeared once. Approximately 2.9% of the sample is taken by the ten largest.

This sample also belongs to another study, concerning T cells of mothers and their children. The second study's paper adds: Donors were nine systemically healthy Caucasian individuals: three mothers and their six children. cDNA synthesis used all of the extracted RNA, with about 1.5 ug of RNA in each 15 ul reaction. In the second PCR, the M1S primer added sample barcodes and 2-4 random nucleotides. More than 8.5 million TCR beta CDR3 reads were obtained from each mother, and about 3 million reads were obtained from each child. TCR recombination output is similarly shaped by thymic selection in related and unrelated pairs, with a minor effect exerted by inherited differences. Normalized repertoire overlap was always slightly but never significantly higher in related than unrelated mother-child pairs. Persistent microchimeric T cell clones were not detected, at a sensitivity of around 95 clones per million clonotypes. In the study, deep NGS was used to compare the TCR beta repertoires of mothers and children, and features distinguishing related mother-child pairs from unrelated individuals were sought. The mean age was around 40 +/- 4 years for the mothers and approximately 11 +/- 4 years for the children. After adapter ligation with NEBNext reagents, the libraries were sequenced on Illumina HiSeq 2000 with 100+100 nt paired-end reads. To prevent cross-contamination, the mother and child libraries were prepared a month apart and were sequenced in separate runs. For each donor, between about 450,000 and 2,300,000 distinct TCR beta clonotypes were identified. Naive TCR beta clonotypes were estimated from low-frequency clonotypes matched to each donor's FACS-determined naive share, without sorting.

Material: blood. This receptor chain uses TRBV20-1 and TRBJ2-1; the D gene cannot be resolved reliably. This receptor was taken from a boy aged 5-17 years in good health. Here is the DNA: TGCAGTGCCCCGGAAACTACTAATGAGCAGTTCTTC. Translated, this gives CSAPETTNEQFF.